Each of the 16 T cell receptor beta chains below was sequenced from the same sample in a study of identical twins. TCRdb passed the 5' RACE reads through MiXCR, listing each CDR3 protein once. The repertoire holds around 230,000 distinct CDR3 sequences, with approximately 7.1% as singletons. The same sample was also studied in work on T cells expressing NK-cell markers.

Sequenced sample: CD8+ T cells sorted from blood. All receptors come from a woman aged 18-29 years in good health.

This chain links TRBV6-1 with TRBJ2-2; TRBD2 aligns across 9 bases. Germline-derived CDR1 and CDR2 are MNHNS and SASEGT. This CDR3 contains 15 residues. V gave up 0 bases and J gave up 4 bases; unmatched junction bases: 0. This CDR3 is CASSEASGSTGELFF. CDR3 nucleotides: TGTGCCAGCAGTGAAGCTAGCGGGAGCACCGGGGAGCTGTTTTTT.

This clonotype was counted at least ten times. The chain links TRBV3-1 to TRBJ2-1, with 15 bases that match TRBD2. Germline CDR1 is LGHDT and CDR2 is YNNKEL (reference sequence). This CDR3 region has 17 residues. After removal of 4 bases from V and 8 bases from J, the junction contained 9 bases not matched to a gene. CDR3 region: CASSPAPGLAGGDEQFF. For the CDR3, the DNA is TGTGCCAGCAGCCCGGCCCCGGGACTAGCGGGGGGCGATGAGCAGTTCTTC.

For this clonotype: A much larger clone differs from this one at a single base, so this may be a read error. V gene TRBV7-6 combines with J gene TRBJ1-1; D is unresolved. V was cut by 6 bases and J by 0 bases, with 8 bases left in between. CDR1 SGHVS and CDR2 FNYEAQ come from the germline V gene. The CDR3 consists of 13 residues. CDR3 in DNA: TGTGCCAGCAGGGGAGGGATGAACACTGAAGCTTTCTTT. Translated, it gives CASRGGMNTEAFF. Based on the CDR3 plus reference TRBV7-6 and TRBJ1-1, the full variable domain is GAGVSQSPRYKVTKRGQDVALRCDPISGHVSLYWYRQALGQGPEFLTYFNYEAQQDKSGLPNDRFSAERPEGSISTLTIQRTEQRDSAMYRCASRGGMNTEAFFGQGTRLTVV.

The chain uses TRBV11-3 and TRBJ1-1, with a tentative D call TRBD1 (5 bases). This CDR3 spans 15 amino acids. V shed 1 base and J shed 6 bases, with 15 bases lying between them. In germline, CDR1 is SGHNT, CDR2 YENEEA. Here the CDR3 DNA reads TGTGCCAGCAGCTTAGTGACGCAGGGTTGGCCTGAAGCTTTCTTT. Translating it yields CASSLVTQGWPEAFF.

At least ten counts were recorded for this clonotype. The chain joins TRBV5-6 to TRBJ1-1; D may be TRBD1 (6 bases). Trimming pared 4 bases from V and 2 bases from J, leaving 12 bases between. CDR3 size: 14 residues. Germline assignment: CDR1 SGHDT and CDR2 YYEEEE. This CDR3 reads CASSPGTINTEAFF. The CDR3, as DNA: TGTGCCAGCAGCCCCGGGACAATAAACACTGAAGCTTTCTTT. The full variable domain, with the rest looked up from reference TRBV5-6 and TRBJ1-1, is DAGVTQSPTHLIKTRGQQVTLRCSPKSGHDTVSWYQQALGQGPQFIFQYYEEEERQRGNFPDRFSGHQFPNYSSELNVNALLLGDSALYLCASSPGTINTEAFFGQGTRLTVV.

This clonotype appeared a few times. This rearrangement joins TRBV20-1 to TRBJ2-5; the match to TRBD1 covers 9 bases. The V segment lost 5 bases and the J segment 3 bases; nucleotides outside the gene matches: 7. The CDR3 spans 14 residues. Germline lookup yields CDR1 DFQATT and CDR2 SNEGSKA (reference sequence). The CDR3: CSAAGTGSKETQYF. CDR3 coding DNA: TGCAGTGCTGCCGGGACAGGGAGTAAAGAGACCCAGTACTTC.

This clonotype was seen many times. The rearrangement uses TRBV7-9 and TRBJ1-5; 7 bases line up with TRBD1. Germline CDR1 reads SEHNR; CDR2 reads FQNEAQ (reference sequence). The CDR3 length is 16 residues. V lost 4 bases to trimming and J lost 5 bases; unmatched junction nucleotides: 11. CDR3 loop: CASSSPDRAGDQPQHF. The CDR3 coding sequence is TGTGCCAGCAGCTCCCCTGACAGGGCGGGGGATCAGCCCCAGCATTTT.

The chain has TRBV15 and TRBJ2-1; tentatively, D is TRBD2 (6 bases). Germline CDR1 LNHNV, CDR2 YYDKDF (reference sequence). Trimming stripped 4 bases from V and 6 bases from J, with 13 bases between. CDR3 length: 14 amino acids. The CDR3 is CATSTRTIVNEQFF. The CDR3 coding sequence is TGTGCCACCAGCACGCGGACTATTGTCAATGAGCAGTTCTTC.

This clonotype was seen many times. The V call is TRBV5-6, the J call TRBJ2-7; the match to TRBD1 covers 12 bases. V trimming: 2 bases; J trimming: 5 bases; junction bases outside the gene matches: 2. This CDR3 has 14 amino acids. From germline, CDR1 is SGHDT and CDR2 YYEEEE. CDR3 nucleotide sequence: TGTGCCAGCAGCTTCGGGACAGGGGGCGACGAGCAGTACTTC. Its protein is CASSFGTGGDEQYF.

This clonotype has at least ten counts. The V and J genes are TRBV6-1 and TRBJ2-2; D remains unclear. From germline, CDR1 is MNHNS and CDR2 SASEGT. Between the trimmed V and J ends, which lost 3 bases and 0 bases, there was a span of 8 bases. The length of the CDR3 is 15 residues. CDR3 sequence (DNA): TGTGCCAGCAGTGATACTGTATCGAACACCGGGGAGCTGTTTTTT. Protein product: CASSDTVSNTGELFF.

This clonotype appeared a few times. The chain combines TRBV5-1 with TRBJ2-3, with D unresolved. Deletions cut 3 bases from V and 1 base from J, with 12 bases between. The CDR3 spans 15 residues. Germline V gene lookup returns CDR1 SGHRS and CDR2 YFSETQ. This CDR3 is CASSSIGPRTDTQYF. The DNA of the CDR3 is TGCGCCAGCAGCTCCATTGGGCCCCGCACAGATACGCAGTATTTT.

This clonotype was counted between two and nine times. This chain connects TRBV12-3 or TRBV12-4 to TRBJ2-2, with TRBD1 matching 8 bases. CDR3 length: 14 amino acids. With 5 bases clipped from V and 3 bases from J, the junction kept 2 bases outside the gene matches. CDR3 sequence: CASSETGDTGELFF. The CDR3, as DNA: TGTGCCAGCAGTGAGACAGGGGACACCGGGGAGCTGTTTTTT.

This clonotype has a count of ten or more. CDR3 protein: CASSFSGPETQYF. As DNA, the CDR3 is TGTGCCAGCAGTTTTTCTGGGCCAGAGACCCAGTACTTC. The rearrangement uses TRBV12-3 or TRBV12-4 and TRBJ2-5; D gene uncertain. The ends were cut back, 3 bases at V and 4 bases at J, with 9 bases in the middle. The CDR3 consists of 13 residues.

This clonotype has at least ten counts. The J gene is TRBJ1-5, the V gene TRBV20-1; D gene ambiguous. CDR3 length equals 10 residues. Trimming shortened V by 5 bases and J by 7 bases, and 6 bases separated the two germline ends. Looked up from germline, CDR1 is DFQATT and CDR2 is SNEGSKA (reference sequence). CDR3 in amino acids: CSAGYQPQHF. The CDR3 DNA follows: TGCAGTGCTGGGTACCAGCCCCAGCATTTT.

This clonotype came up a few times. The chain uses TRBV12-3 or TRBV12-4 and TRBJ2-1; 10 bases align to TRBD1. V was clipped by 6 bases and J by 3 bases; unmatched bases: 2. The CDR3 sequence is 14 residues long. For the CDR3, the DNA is TGTGCCAGCAGATGGACAGGGGGCTACAATGAGCAGTTCTTC. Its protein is CASRWTGGYNEQFF.

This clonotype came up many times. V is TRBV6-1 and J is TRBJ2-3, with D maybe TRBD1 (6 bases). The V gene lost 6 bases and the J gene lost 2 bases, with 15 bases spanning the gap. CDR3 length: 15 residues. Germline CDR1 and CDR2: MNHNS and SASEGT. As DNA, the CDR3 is TGTGCCAGCAGCCCCGGGACGGGACACACAGATACGCAGTATTTT. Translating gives CASSPGTGHTDTQYF.